This T cell receptor beta chain was identified during a study of CD8+ T cells in alopecia areata. On the study more broadly: Oral tofacitinib (5 to 10 mg twice daily) was administered to treated patients. Findings and limits, study-wide: Uncertain still, given a single nonresponder, is whether baseline CD8+ expansion links to response. Clonality was higher in lesional than normal scalp, especially in alopecia totalis/universalis.

As concerns this clone: Its antigen is unknown. The junction shows a germline mismatch at one end, possibly a read error.

The treatment: oral pan-JAK inhibitor, 5-10 mg twice daily. Sampling of alopecia areata patients yielded lesional scalp punch biopsies as well as peripheral blood. cDNA prepared by RNA extraction and subsequent reverse transcription served as the template for sequencing. The repertoire was sequenced with immunoSEQ multiplex PCR; TCRdb's copy has only in-frame clones and lacks some. The table has 110,000 to 150,000 clones, more than 85% seen once; the top ten hold less than 15%. The CDR3 loop spans 12 amino acids. Germline assignment: CDR1 MGHDK and CDR2 SYGVNS. This sequence originates from a human donor with alopecia areata. The chain has TRBV25-1 and TRBJ2-1; 8 positions agree with TRBD2. The source was CD8+ T cells sorted from blood, collected at week 4, from a patient treated with tofacitinib. This CDR3 is CASSGGGSEQLF. The CDR3 DNA sequence: TGTGCCAGCTCCGGGGGGGGAAGTGAGCAGCTCTTC. The entire variable domain, with the rest obtained from reference TRBV25-1 and TRBJ2-1, is as follows: EADIYQTPRYLVIGTGKKITLECSQTMGHDKMYWYQQDPGMELHLIHYSYGVNSTEKGDLSSESTVSRIRTEHFPLTLESARPSHTSQYLCASSGGGSEQLFGPGTRLTVL.